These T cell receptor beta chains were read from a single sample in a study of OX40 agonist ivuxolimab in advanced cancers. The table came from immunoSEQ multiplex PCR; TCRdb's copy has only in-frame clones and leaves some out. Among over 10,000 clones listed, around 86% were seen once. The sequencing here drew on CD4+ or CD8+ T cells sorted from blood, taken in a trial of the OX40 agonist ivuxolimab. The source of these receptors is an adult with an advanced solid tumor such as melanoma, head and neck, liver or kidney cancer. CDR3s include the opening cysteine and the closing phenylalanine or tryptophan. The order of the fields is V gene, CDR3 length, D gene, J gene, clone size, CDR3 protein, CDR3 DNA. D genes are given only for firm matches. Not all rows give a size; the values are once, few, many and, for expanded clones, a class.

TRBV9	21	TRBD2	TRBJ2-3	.	CASSHPSEGTSGRLRTDTQYF	TGTGCCAGCAGCCATCCTTCGGAGGGGACTAGCGGGAGGTTAAGGACAGATACGCAGTATTTT
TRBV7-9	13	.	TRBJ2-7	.	CASSLQVTYEQYF	TGTGCCAGCAGCCTACAGGTTACCTACGAGCAGTACTTC
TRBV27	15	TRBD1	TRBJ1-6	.	CASSPRVGGIAPLHF	TGTGCCAGCAGTCCCCGGGTAGGGGGCATCGCCCCCCTCCACTTT
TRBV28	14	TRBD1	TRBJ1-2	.	CASSLGTGADGYTF	TGTGCCAGCAGTTTAGGGACAGGGGCGGATGGCTACACCTTC
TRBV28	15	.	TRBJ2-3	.	CASSLSRGNTDTQYF	TGTGCCAGCAGTTTAAGCCGCGGGAACACAGATACGCAGTATTTT
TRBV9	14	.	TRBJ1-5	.	CASSPRGSNQPQHF	TGTGCCAGCAGCCCACGTGGGAGCAATCAGCCCCAGCATTTT
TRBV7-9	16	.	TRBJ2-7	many	CASSGTLGRVLYEQYF	TGTGCCAGCAGCGGAACACTGGGACGGGTTCTCTACGAGCAGTACTTC
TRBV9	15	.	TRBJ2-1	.	CASSVSGWGHNEQFF	TGTGCCAGCAGCGTTAGCGGGTGGGGGCACAATGAGCAGTTCTTC
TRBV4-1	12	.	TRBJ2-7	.	CASSLNGGEQYF	TGCGCCAGCAGCCTTAATGGTGGCGAGCAGTACTTC
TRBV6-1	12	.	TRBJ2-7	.	CASKDINYEQYF	TGTGCCAGCAAGGACATTAACTACGAGCAGTACTTC
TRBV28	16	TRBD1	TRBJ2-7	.	CASNPGQGVSSYEQYF	TGTGCCAGCAACCCGGGACAGGGGGTAAGCTCCTACGAGCAGTACTTC
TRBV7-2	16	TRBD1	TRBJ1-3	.	CASSSEQGASGNTIYF	TGTGCCAGCAGCTCTGAGCAGGGGGCTTCTGGAAACACCATATATTTT
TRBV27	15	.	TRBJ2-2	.	CASSLSGRGTGELFF	TGTGCCAGCAGTTTATCCGGGAGAGGGACCGGGGAGCTGTTTTTT
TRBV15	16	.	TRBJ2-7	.	CATSRAELTVAYEQYF	TGTGCCACCAGCAGAGCTGAACTGACTGTTGCCTACGAGCAGTACTTC
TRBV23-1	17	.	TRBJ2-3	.	CASSQSYRGWSVDTQYF	TGCGCCAGCAGTCAATCGTATCGGGGTTGGAGTGTGGATACGCAGTATTTT
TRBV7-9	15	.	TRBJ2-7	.	CASSVIHGKIYEQYF	TGTGCCAGCAGCGTCATTCATGGGAAGATCTACGAGCAGTACTTC
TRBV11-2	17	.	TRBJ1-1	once	CASSLVPRAGVNTEAFF	TGTGCCAGCAGCTTAGTGCCTCGTGCGGGAGTGAACACTGAAGCTTTCTTT
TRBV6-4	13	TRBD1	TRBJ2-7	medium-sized	CASSENDRGEQYF	TGTGCCAGCAGTGAAAATGACAGGGGCGAGCAGTACTTC
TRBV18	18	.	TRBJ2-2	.	CASSPTVVTTEFTGELFF	TGTGCCAGCTCACCAACCGTCGTAACGACTGAATTCACCGGGGAGCTGTTTTTT
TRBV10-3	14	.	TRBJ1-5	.	CAISEGREYQPQHF	TGTGCCATCAGTGAGGGCAGGGAGTATCAGCCCCAGCATTTT
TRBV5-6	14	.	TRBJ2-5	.	CASSLFGGRETQYF	TGTGCCAGCAGCTTGTTCGGGGGAAGGGAGACCCAGTACTTC
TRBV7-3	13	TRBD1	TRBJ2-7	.	CASSSGTGLEQYF	TGTGCCAGCAGCTCCGGGACAGGGCTCGAGCAGTACTTC
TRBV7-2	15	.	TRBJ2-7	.	CASSLTGDLPYEQYF	TGTGCCAGCAGCTTAACGGGAGACTTGCCCTACGAGCAGTACTTC
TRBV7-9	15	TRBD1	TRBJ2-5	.	CASSYLGQEKETQYF	TGTGCCAGCAGCTACCTGGGACAGGAAAAGGAGACCCAGTACTTC
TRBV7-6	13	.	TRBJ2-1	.	CASSPDSYNEQFF	TGTGCCAGCAGCCCCGACTCCTACAATGAGCAGTTCTTC
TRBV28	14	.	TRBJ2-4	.	CASSFRTVKNIQYF	TGTGCCAGCAGTTTCCGGACAGTAAAAAACATTCAGTACTTC
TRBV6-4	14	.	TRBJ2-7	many	CASSDTAGAYEQYF	TGTGCCAGCAGTGATACAGCCGGGGCCTACGAGCAGTACTTC
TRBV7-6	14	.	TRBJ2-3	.	CASSLASPGDTQYF	TGTGCCAGCAGCTTAGCGTCCCCGGGAGATACGCAGTATTTT
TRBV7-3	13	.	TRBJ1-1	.	CASSLLVNTEAFF	TGTGCCAGCAGCTTACTGGTGAACACTGAAGCTTTCTTT
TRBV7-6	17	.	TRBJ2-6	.	CASSPRTEPSGANVLTF	TGTGCCAGCAGCCCCCGGACAGAGCCCTCTGGGGCCAACGTCCTGACTTTC
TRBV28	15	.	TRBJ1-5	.	CASSFARGGNQPQHF	TGTGCCAGCAGTTTCGCCCGGGGGGGCAATCAGCCCCAGCATTTT
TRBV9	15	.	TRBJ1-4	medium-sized	CASSVSGATNEKLFF	TGTGCCAGCAGCGTATCCGGAGCAACTAATGAAAAACTGTTTTTT
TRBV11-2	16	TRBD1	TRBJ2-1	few	CASTLVAAGGGNEQFF	TGTGCCAGCACGCTGGTGGCGGCAGGGGGCGGGAATGAGCAGTTCTTC
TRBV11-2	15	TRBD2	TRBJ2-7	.	CASSLELAGDLEQYF	TGTGCCAGCAGCTTAGAGCTAGCGGGAGATCTCGAGCAGTACTTC
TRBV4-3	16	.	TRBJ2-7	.	CASSPGRHLHSYEQYF	TGCGCCAGCAGCCCGGGACGACATCTCCACTCCTACGAGCAGTACTTC
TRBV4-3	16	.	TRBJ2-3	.	CASSQLVGGVTDTQYF	TGCGCCAGCAGCCAATTAGTTGGGGGCGTCACAGATACGCAGTATTTT
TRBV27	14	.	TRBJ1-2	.	CASSFSGARYGYTF	TGTGCCAGCAGCTTCTCAGGCGCTCGGTATGGCTACACCTTC
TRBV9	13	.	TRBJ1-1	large	CASSVGWNTEAFF	TGTGCCAGCAGCGTCGGCTGGAACACTGAAGCTTTCTTT
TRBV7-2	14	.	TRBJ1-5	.	CASSLEPQGQPQHF	TGTGCCAGCAGCTTGGAACCCCAGGGTCAGCCCCAGCATTTT
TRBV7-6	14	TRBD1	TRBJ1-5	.	CASSSGTGNQPQHF	TGTGCCAGCAGCTCCGGGACAGGGAATCAGCCCCAGCATTTT
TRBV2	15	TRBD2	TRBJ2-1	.	CASSSSGGAYNEQFF	TGTGCCAGCAGTTCTAGCGGGGGGGCATACAATGAGCAGTTCTTC
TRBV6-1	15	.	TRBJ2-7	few	CASSVGTASSYEQYF	TGTGCCAGCAGCGTAGGGACGGCTAGCTCCTACGAGCAGTACTTC
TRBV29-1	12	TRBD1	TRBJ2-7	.	CSVGTGNYEQYF	TGCAGCGTGGGGACAGGGAACTACGAGCAGTACTTC
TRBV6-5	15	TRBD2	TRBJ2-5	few	CASTSGTSGSETQYF	TGTGCCAGCACTTCCGGGACTAGCGGGAGTGAGACCCAGTACTTC
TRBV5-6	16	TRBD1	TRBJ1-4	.	CASSFNRQGENEKLFF	TGTGCCAGCAGCTTCAACAGACAGGGGGAAAATGAAAAACTGTTTTTT